There are a few counts of the clone carrying this T cell receptor beta chain. This sample stems from a study of beta chain features in type 1 diabetes. Whole-study context: In age, gender and cell yields, patients were similar to healthy donors. Sorted cells, 107,917,701 in number, were examined across all samples.

Germline assignment: CDR1 SQVTM and CDR2 ANQGSEA. The CDR3 length is 13 residues. The V segment lost 4 bases and the J segment 5 bases; nucleotides outside the gene matches: 6. Expressed TCRB transcripts got sequenced, as all isolated RNA was reverse transcribed. Some clones are missing from TCRdb's copy, which holds only in-frame ones; the method was immunoSEQ multiplex PCR. Of more than 150,000 clones in the sample, about 13% were seen once. CD45RO/CCR7/CD25/CD127/CD95/CD27 staining was used to isolate CD4+ naive, central memory, regulatory and stem cell-like memory cells by sorting. Populations obtained by sorting all exceeded 95% purity.

The receptor's source is a young woman in good health. The gene calls are TRBV29-1 and TRBJ2-7; 9 nucleotides agree with TRBD2. Sequencing was carried out using central memory CD4+ T cells from blood. The CDR3 DNA reads as TGCAGCGTTGTCAGCGGGAGGTTAGACGAGCAGTACTTC. Translation: CSVVSGRLDEQYF.